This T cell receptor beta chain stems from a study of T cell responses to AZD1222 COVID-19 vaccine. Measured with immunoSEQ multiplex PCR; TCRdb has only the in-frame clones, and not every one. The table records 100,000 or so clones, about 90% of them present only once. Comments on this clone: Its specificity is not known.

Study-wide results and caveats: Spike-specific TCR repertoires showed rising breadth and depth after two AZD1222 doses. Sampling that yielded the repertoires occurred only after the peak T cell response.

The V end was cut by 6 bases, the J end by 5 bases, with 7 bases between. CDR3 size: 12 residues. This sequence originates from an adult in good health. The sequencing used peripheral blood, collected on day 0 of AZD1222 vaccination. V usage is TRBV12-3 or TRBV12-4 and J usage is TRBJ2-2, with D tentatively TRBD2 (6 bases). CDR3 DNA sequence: TGTGCCAGCAGGGGGGGTACCGGGGAGCTGTTTTTT. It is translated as CASRGGTGELFF.